This T cell receptor beta chain was sequenced in a study of regulatory T cells in long-lasting Graves disease. Study in general: Positivity for TSH receptor antibodies plus over 5 years of antithyroid drugs meant persistent Graves' disease. Regarding the study as a whole: Persistent disease was associated with favored TRBV28 usage and with favored use of TRBJ1-2 and TRBJ2-5.

Regarding time point: persistent/refractory GD, antithyroid drugs over 5 years with positive TRAb. Generation of the TCR library employed RNA extracted from PBMCs. Staff took about 9.8 milliliters of peripheral blood and put it into EDTA tubes. V was trimmed by 2 bases and J by 8 bases, leaving 16 bases between them. The CDR3 runs 16 residues. The germline gives CDR1 SGHVS, CDR2 FQNEAQ. This clonotype has at least ten counts. What it binds is not known. Arm-PCR of CDR3 regions with iRepertoire HTBI primers generated TCR beta libraries. As originally analysed: Among the samples, around 61 TRBV and about 15 TRBJ segments were identified. TCRdb passed the multiplex PCR reads through MiXCR, listing each CDR3 protein once. The V and J calls shown here were made by TCRdb, not taken from the authors' results. The sample has 650,000 to 700,000 distinct CDR3 sequences, around 30% seen once; the top ten hold around 42%.

This chain connects TRBV7-8 to TRBJ1-6; a possible D gene is TRBD1 (6 bases). This sample comprised peripheral blood mononuclear cells (PBMCs), obtained when the disease was refractory, from a patient treated with antithyroid drugs. The TCR originated in a female donor with Graves disease. DNA for the CDR3: TGTGCCAGCAGCTTACTCAGGGGATGGATAGATTCACCCCTCCACTTT. Translated: CASSLLRGWIDSPLHF.